The source of this TCR beta chain is a study of cytomegalovirus exposure and HLA in healthy donors. Findings of the study overall: The study recorded about 160 TCR beta chains that were cytomegalovirus-associated.

The method was immunoSEQ multiplex PCR; TCRdb's version includes in-frame clones alone and lacks a portion of them. The sample records 150,000 to 200,000 clones, 85% being singletons. About this clone: Its antigen is still unknown.

The V and J ends lost 5 bases and 0 bases respectively, with 12 bases between them. This CDR3 spans 15 amino acids. The germline gives CDR1 MDHEN, CDR2 SYDVKM. Material: PBMCs. This TCR derives from a man aged 18 to 29 in good health and CMV-seropositive. The rearrangement links TRBV28 to TRBJ2-3, with D possibly TRBD1 on 6 matching bases. In nucleotides, the CDR3 is TGTGCCAGCAGTCCAGGGGCTGCTAGCACAGATACGCAGTATTTT. Its translation is CASSPGAASTDTQYF.